The rows below give T cell receptor beta chains drawn from one sample of a study of blood T cells in healthy people across ages. TCRdb reprocessed the 5' RACE reads with MiXCR, giving one entry per CDR3 protein. The sample lists roughly 800,000 distinct CDR3 sequences; roughly 64% were seen once. The material sequenced was blood. The receptor set was obtained from a man in his thirties or forties in good health. Each CDR3 is given without its conserved first and last residue. The order of the fields is CDR3 length, V gene, J gene, CDR3 protein.

length: 11; V: TRBV7-6; J: TRBJ2-7; CDR3: ASSFNRAHEQY
length: 10; V: TRBV4-2; J: TRBJ2-3; CDR3: ASSHTADTQY
length: 13; V: TRBV27; J: TRBJ2-5; CDR3: ASSSGGRAMYEQY
length: 13; V: TRBV20-1; J: TRBJ1-4; CDR3: SAYGPGGTNEKLF
length: 14; V: TRBV9; J: TRBJ2-1; CDR3: ASSVGLYGSRDEQF
length: 16; V: TRBV20-1; J: TRBJ2-3; CDR3: SAPLGLAGQKSADTQY
length: 12; V: TRBV4-1; J: TRBJ1-1; CDR3: ASSQAVRNTEAF
length: 13; V: TRBV6-5; J: TRBJ2-1; CDR3: ASSSPGLAHNEQF
length: 10; V: TRBV12-3/TRBV12-4; J: TRBJ2-1; CDR3: ASSKTSLGQF
length: 14; V: TRBV13; J: TRBJ2-4; CDR3: ASSARQGLAKNIQY
length: 13; V: TRBV6-2/TRBV6-3; J: TRBJ2-7; CDR3: ASSYPSRSSYEQY
length: 13; V: TRBV30; J: TRBJ2-3; CDR3: AWSRLAGHTDTQY
length: 12; V: TRBV20-1; J: TRBJ2-7; CDR3: SARDGGGFYEQY
length: 11; V: TRBV6-5; J: TRBJ1-1; CDR3: ASSYSLGTEAF
length: 12; V: TRBV28; J: TRBJ2-7; CDR3: ASTFSGASYEQY
length: 13; V: TRBV5-1; J: TRBJ1-5; CDR3: ASSEQGNSNQPQH
length: 14; V: TRBV12-3/TRBV12-4; J: TRBJ2-3; CDR3: ASSSTTGGRGDTQY